This T cell receptor (beta chain) stems from a study of control samples from healthy donors and cancer patients (dated by TCRdb to the early 2020s). Reading the germline V gene (reference sequence) gives CDR1 SSHAT and CDR2 FNYEAQ. Trimming takes 1 base from V and 2 bases from J, and the germline ends sit 10 bases apart. Reading from cysteine to phenylalanine, the CDR3 counts 15 amino acids. The entry retains the CDR3 DNA only, 45 bases that are in frame from base 1. Receptors were amplified or captured by the immunoSEQ multiplex PCR assay. TCRdb took this table from immuneACCESS and kept in-frame rearrangements with V and J called. Such tables lack part of the clones; where checked against another copy, unresolved V genes explain under half of the gap, and the rest is unexplained. The sample includes about 130,000 clones, with approximately 92% observed a single time. 0.5% to 0.7% of the sample is taken by the ten largest.

As for this clone: Its antigen is still unknown. Base qualities are missing; no much larger clone stands one base away.

What was sequenced was PBMCs. This receptor chain uses TRBV7-7 and TRBJ2-3, with TRBD2 as a weak D call on 7 bases. The sequence came from a man at least 80 years old with head and neck cancer. The sequenced DNA: TGTGCCAGCAGCTTAGGGGGGGGGCACACAGATACGCAGTATTTT. It translates as CASSLGGGHTDTQYF.